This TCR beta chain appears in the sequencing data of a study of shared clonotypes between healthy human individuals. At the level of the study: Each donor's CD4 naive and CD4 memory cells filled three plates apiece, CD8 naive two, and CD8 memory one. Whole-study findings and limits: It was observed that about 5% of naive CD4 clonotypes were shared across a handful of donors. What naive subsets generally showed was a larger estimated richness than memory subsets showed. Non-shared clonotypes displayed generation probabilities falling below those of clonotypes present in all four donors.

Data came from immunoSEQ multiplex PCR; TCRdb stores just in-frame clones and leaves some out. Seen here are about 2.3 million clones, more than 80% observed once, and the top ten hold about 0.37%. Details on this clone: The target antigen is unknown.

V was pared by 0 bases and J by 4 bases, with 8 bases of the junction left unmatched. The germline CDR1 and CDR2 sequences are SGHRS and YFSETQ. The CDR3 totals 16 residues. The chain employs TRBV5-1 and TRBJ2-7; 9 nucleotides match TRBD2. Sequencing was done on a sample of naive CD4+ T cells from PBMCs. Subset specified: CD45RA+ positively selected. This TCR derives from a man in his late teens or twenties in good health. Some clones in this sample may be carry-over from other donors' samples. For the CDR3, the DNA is TGCGCCAGCAGCTTGGGTGCGGGAGGGCTCTGGTACGAGCAGTACTTC. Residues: CASSLGAGGLWYEQYF.